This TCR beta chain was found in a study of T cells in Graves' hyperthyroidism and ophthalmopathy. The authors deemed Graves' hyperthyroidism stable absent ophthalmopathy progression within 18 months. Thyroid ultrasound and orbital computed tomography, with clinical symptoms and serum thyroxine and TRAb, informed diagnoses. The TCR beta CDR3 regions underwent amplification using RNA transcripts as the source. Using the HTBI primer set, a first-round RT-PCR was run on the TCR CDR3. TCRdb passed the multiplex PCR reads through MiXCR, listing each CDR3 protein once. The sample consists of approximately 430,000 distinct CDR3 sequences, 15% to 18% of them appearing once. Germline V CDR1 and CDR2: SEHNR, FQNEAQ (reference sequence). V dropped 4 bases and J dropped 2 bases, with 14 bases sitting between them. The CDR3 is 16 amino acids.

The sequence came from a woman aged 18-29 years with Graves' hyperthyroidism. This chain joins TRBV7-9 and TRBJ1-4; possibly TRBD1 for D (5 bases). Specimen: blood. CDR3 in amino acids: CASSSEFGGTNEKLFF. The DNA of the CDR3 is TGTGCCAGCAGCTCTGAGTTTGGGGGGACTAATGAAAAACTGTTTTTT.